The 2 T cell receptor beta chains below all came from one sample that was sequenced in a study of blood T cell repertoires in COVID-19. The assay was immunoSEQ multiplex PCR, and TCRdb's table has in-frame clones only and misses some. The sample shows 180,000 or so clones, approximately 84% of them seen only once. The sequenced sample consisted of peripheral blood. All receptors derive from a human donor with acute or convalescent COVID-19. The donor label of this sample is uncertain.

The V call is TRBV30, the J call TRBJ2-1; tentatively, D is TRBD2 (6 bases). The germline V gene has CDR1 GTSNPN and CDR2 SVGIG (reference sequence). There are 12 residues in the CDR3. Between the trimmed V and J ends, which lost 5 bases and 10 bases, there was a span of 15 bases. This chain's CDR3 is CAWGDGLAEQFF. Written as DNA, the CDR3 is TGTGCCTGGGGCGACGGTCTAGCGGAGCAGTTCTTC.

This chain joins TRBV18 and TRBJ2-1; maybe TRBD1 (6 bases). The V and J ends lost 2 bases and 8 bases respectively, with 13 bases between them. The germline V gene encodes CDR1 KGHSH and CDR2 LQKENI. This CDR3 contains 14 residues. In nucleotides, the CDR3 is TGTGCCAGCTCACCAAGCAAGGACAGCCATGAGCAGTTCTTC. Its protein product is CASSPSKDSHEQFF.